One and the same sample provided the 18 T cell receptor beta chains below, sequenced in a study of blood T cell repertoires in COVID-19. This table comes from immunoSEQ multiplex PCR, and its TCRdb copy is limited to in-frame clones, with some not included. Here the sample spans approximately 130,000 clones, 80% to 90% being singletons. The sample taken for sequencing was peripheral blood. The receptors were gathered from a human donor in a cohort sampled during active COVID-19.

This chain connects TRBV19 to TRBJ2-5; 7 bases are a match to TRBD1. The CDR3 totals 16 residues. In germline, CDR1 is LNHDA, CDR2 SQIVND (reference sequence). V shed 6 bases and J 3 bases; nucleotides not matched to a gene: 13. The CDR3 is CASSPVGRGPEETQYF. The CDR3 DNA is TGTGCCAGTAGCCCCGTGGGTAGGGGGCCGGAAGAGACCCAGTACTTC.

The chain carries TRBV19 and TRBJ1-3; D gene ambiguous. V lost 4 bases and J 0 bases, leaving 22 bases between the germline ends. In germline, CDR1 is LNHDA, CDR2 SQIVND (reference sequence). There are 19 residues in the CDR3. The CDR3 nucleotides read TGTGCCAGTAGTACGGGGAGAAGTTTAAGTCCTCACTCTGGAAACACCATATATTTT. It translates to CASSTGRSLSPHSGNTIYF.

The chain uses TRBV5-1 and TRBJ2-5; D possibly corresponds to TRBD2 (6 bases). With 1 base removed from V and 7 bases from J, the gap between germline ends came to 14 bases. Germline CDR1 SGHRS, CDR2 YFSETQ. There are 14 residues in the CDR3. The CDR3 coding sequence is TGCGCCAGCAGCTTGTCGTCTACCGGGGGGACCCAGTACTTC. Translated, it gives CASSLSSTGGTQYF. Full variable domain (remainder filled in from reference TRBV5-1 and TRBJ2-5): KAGVTQTPRYLIKTRGQQVTLSCSPISGHRSVSWYQQTPGQGLQFLFEYFSETQRNKGNFPGRFSGRQFSNSRSEMNVSTLELGDSALYLCASSLSSTGGTQYFGPGTRLLVL.

The chain uses TRBV18 and TRBJ2-6; 8 bases agree with TRBD1. CDR3 length: 18 amino acids. Germline trimming cut 4 bases from V and 1 base from J; bases unmatched to any gene: 9. Germline CDR1 reads KGHSH; CDR2 reads LQKENI. In nucleotides, the CDR3 is TGTGCCAGCTCACGGAGGACAGGGCCCACGTCTGGGGCCAACGTCCTGACTTTC. Translating it yields CASSRRTGPTSGANVLTF.

This clone was counted only a few times. The CDR3 loop reads CASSLGEGGVTEAFF. CDR3 DNA sequence: TGTGCCAGCAGCTTAGGCGAGGGCGGGGTCACTGAAGCTTTCTTT. The gene calls are TRBV13 and TRBJ1-1; D remains ambiguous. Trimming shortened V by 0 bases and J by 4 bases, and 12 bases separated the two germline ends. CDR3 length equals 15 residues. CDR1 and CDR2 from the germline V gene are PRHDT and FYEKMQ (reference sequence).

The chain employs TRBV30 and TRBJ1-2; 7 bases map to TRBD1. The junction had 13 bases not matched to a gene; V was cut back by 4 bases and J by 8 bases. The CDR3 has 14 amino acids. Germline V gene data show CDR1 as GTSNPN and CDR2 as SVGIG (reference sequence). In DNA, the CDR3 is TGTGCCTGGACTCCTTCGACAGGGACTCGAGGCTACACCTTC. This encodes CAWTPSTGTRGYTF.

The CDR3 DNA sequence: TGTGCCAGCAGCCTACGACTAGCGGGGGCCTCCTACGAGCAGTACTTC. Residues: CASSLRLAGASYEQYF. V is TRBV3-1 (or the pseudogene TRBV3-2) and J is TRBJ2-7, with TRBD2 matching over 12 bases. Looked up from germline, CDR1 is LGHDT and CDR2 is YNNKEL (reference sequence). The V segment lost 4 bases and the J segment 0 bases; nucleotides outside the gene matches: 4. The length of the CDR3 is 16 residues.

The sample holds one count of this clone. The CDR3 sequence: CASGGLAGQETQYF. CDR3 nucleotides: TGTGCCAGCGGAGGACTAGCGGGACAAGAGACCCAGTACTTC. The gene calls are TRBV3-1 (or the pseudogene TRBV3-2) and TRBJ2-5; 12 bases are a match to TRBD2. The CDR3 length is 14 residues. Germline-derived CDR1 and CDR2 are LGHDT and YNNKEL (reference sequence). With 8 bases clipped from V and 2 bases from J, the junction kept 3 bases outside the gene matches.

J is TRBJ1-5 and V is TRBV5-6, with a tentative D call TRBD1 (6 bases). The length of the CDR3 is 13 residues. V shed 4 bases and J shed 9 bases, with 14 bases lying between them. Germline V gene data show CDR1 as SGHDT and CDR2 as YYEEEE. CDR3 in amino acids: CASSVQGRGPQHF. In nucleotides, the CDR3 is TGTGCCAGCAGCGTACAGGGCCGCGGGCCCCAGCATTTT.

V is TRBV12-5 and J is TRBJ2-6, with 7 nucleotides matching TRBD1. Germline V gene lookup returns CDR1 LGHNT and CDR2 FRNRAP. V was clipped by 2 bases and J by 4 bases; unmatched bases: 5. This CDR3 is 16 amino acids long. CDR3: CASGLYRGYGANVLTF. The CDR3 coding sequence is TGTGCTAGTGGTTTGTACAGGGGTTACGGGGCCAACGTCCTGACTTTC.

This chain uses TRBV10-3 with TRBJ2-5; perhaps TRBD2 as D (5 bases). Germline lookup yields CDR1 ENHRY and CDR2 SYGVKD. V was clipped by 0 bases and J by 4 bases, with 9 bases between them. This CDR3 region has 14 residues. The CDR3 sequence is CAISESASRETQYF. CDR3 in DNA: TGTGCCATCAGTGAGTCGGCTAGCAGAGAGACCCAGTACTTC.

This clone was seen a handful of times. The V gene is TRBV10-3, the J gene TRBJ1-2, with TRBD1 matching over 9 bases. V shed 2 bases and J 4 bases; nucleotides not matched to a gene: 5. CDR1 is ENHRY and CDR2 is SYGVKD in the germline V gene. This CDR3 region has 15 residues. DNA for the CDR3: TGTGCCATCAGTGAGCCGGACAGGGGATCCTATGGCTACACCTTC. Translating it yields CAISEPDRGSYGYTF.

The CDR3 is CASSDSKRGGQFF. For the CDR3, the DNA is TGTGCCAGCAGCGACTCGAAGCGGGGGGGCCAGTTCTTC. V and J are TRBV3-1 (or the pseudogene TRBV3-2) and TRBJ2-1, with TRBD2 matching over 10 bases. The CDR3 extends over 13 amino acids. Germline V gene data show CDR1 as LGHDT and CDR2 as YNNKEL (reference sequence). V lost 5 bases, J lost 13 bases, and 8 bases stayed unmatched.

The table lists this clone with a count of one. The genes are TRBV3-1 (or the pseudogene TRBV3-2) and TRBJ1-1; unclear D gene. Trimming pared 0 bases from V and 5 bases from J, leaving 10 bases between. The CDR3 runs 14 residues. Germline-derived CDR1 and CDR2 are LGHDT and YNNKEL (reference sequence). The chain's CDR3 is CASSQDIPGTEAFF. As DNA, the CDR3 is TGTGCCAGCAGCCAAGATATACCCGGGACTGAAGCTTTCTTT.

The chain uses TRBV5-6 and TRBJ2-5, with a tentative D call TRBD1 (5 bases). Trimming stripped 0 bases from V and 3 bases from J, with 12 bases between. There are 15 residues in the CDR3. Germline CDR1 SGHDT, CDR2 YYEEEE. CDR3: CASSLVGRVEETQYF. The CDR3 region has the DNA TGTGCCAGCAGCTTGGTGGGCAGGGTCGAAGAGACCCAGTACTTC.

The rearrangement uses TRBV3-1 (or the pseudogene TRBV3-2) and TRBJ2-7, with D maybe TRBD1 (6 bases). With 4 bases removed from V and 2 bases from J, the gap between germline ends came to 12 bases. CDR3 length: 14 amino acids. Germline loops: CDR1 LGHDT, CDR2 YNNKEL (reference sequence). CDR3 nucleotide sequence: TGTGCCAGCAGCCTCGGACAGCTGACCTACGAGCAGTACTTC. It codes for CASSLGQLTYEQYF.

This chain connects TRBV6-5 to TRBJ2-3, with D possibly matching TRBD1 (6 bases). Between the trimmed V and J ends, which lost 7 bases and 7 bases, there was a span of 15 bases. Germline V gene data show CDR1 as MNHEY and CDR2 as SVGAGI. CDR3 size: 13 residues. In nucleotides, the CDR3 is TGTGCCAGCACCACTACAGGGTCAAATACGCAGTATTTT. Protein sequence: CASTTTGSNTQYF.

V usage is TRBV28 and J usage is TRBJ1-5; D remains unclear. The CDR3 consists of 12 residues. The germline CDR1 and CDR2 sequences are MDHEN and SYDVKM. Trimming cost V 3 bases and J 5 bases, with 5 bases left between them. CDR3 sequence reads: CASSFRDQPQHF. Here the CDR3 DNA reads TGTGCCAGCAGTTTCCGGGATCAGCCCCAGCATTTT.